The 4 T cell receptor beta chains below were found in one sample sequenced in a study of CD8 T cells in Susac syndrome. Random-hexamer reverse transcription was applied to about 0.5 to 1 ug RNA. TCRdb reprocessed the immunoSEQ multiplex PCR reads via MiXCR and lists one record per CDR3 protein. This sample has roughly 250,000 distinct CDR3 sequences, with 90% to 97% found just once. Sequencing was done on a sample of CD4+ T cells from PBMCs. These receptors were obtained from a human donor with Susac syndrome.

The rearrangement joins TRBV30 to TRBJ2-7; D is tentatively TRBD1 or TRBD2 (5 bases each). This CDR3 has 13 amino acids. Germline lookup yields CDR1 GTSNPN and CDR2 SVGIG (reference sequence). V was shortened by 0 bases and J by 2 bases, with 8 bases between the two germline ends. The DNA for the CDR3 is TGTGCCTGGAGTGTGGGGGTAGCCTACGAGCAGTACTTC. Its protein product is CAWSVGVAYEQYF.

The chain employs TRBV27 and TRBJ1-1; no definite D call. The length of the CDR3 is 16 residues. Trimming removed 5 bases from V and 1 base from J, with 17 bases in between. Germline values: CDR1 MNHEY, CDR2 SMNVEV (reference sequence). This CDR3 reads CASSPSIRRENTEAFF. DNA of the CDR3: TGTGCCAGCAGTCCCTCCATCCGCAGAGAGAACACTGAAGCTTTCTTT.

The rearrangement uses TRBV4-1 and TRBJ2-1; 7 bases align to TRBD1. The ends lost 3 bases at V and 7 bases at J; junction bases unmatched: 15. CDR3 length: 17 residues. Germline assignment: CDR1 MGHRA and CDR2 YSYEKL. In DNA form, the CDR3 reads TGCGCCAGCAGCCATAGTTCGGGACAGAACCCAACTAATGAGCAGTTCTTC. Amino acids: CASSHSSGQNPTNEQFF.

The chain uses TRBV20-1 and TRBJ1-5; 7 nucleotides line up with TRBD1. Germline V gives CDR1 DFQATT, CDR2 SNEGSKA (reference sequence). Trimming at V came to 3 bases and at J to 0 bases, leaving 5 bases not matched to a gene. CDR3 length: 15 residues. Written as DNA, the CDR3 is TGCAGTGCTAGTAGGGGGCCGTATAGCAATCAGCCCCAGCATTTT. As protein: CSASRGPYSNQPQHF.